The 6 T cell receptor beta chains below were found in one sample sequenced in a study of control samples from healthy donors and cancer patients. Measured with immunoSEQ multiplex PCR; TCRdb has only the in-frame clones, and not every one. Of some 130,000 clones detected, 85% to 95% appear once; the ten largest clones hold roughly 8.7%. Source material: blood. Receptor source: a man aged 18 to 30 in good health.

The CDR3 reads CASSLLGTLVTEAFF. CDR3 DNA sequence: TGTGCCAGCAGTTTACTCGGGACCCTGGTCACTGAAGCTTTCTTT. This sequence joins TRBV27 and TRBJ1-1, with D possibly being TRBD1 (5 bases). The germline V and J ends were trimmed by 2 bases and 4 bases, with 14 bases remaining between them. CDR3 size: 15 residues. CDR1 MNHEY and CDR2 SMNVEV come from the germline V gene (reference sequence).

The chain combines TRBV27 with TRBJ2-1; 11 positions match TRBD2. In germline, CDR1 is MNHEY, CDR2 SMNVEV (reference sequence). The CDR3 covers 16 residues. With V trimmed by 0 bases and J by 10 bases, 8 bases remained unmatched. CDR3 loop: CASSLSVGLAASEQFF. The CDR3 DNA follows: TGTGCCAGCAGTTTATCTGTGGGACTAGCGGCCAGCGAGCAGTTCTTC.

This clone was counted between two and nine times. V is TRBV7-9 and J is TRBJ2-7; no clear D. The germline V gene encodes CDR1 SEHNR and CDR2 FQNEAQ (reference sequence). The V and J ends lost 5 bases and 0 bases respectively, with 11 bases between them. The CDR3 spans 14 residues. CDR3 sequence reads: CASSPRTSSYEQYF. The CDR3, as DNA: TGTGCCAGCAGCCCTCGGACGAGCTCCTACGAGCAGTACTTC.

The chain joins TRBV3-1 (or the pseudogene TRBV3-2) to TRBJ1-4; D unclear. The V gene's germline CDR1 is LGHDT and CDR2 YNNKEL (reference sequence). This CDR3 contains 15 residues. The V end was cut by 4 bases, the J end by 10 bases, with 19 bases between. In DNA form, the CDR3 reads TGTGCCAGCAGCCTCTCGACACGGACGATAGGAAAACTGTTTTTT. It yields the protein CASSLSTRTIGKLFF.

This clone came up once. The chain couples TRBV3-1 (or the pseudogene TRBV3-2) to TRBJ1-3; D remains ambiguous. V gave up 0 bases and J gave up 1 base, with 13 bases separating them. The CDR3 loop spans 17 amino acids. CDR1 and CDR2 (germline): LGHDT, YNNKEL (reference sequence). The CDR3 DNA follows: TGTGCCAGCAGCCAAGATTTGGCTGCTGTGTCTGGAAACACCATATATTTT. It codes for CASSQDLAAVSGNTIYF.

V gene TRBV7-2 combines with J gene TRBJ1-2, with 7 nucleotides matching TRBD1. CDR3 length: 14 amino acids. V lost 3 bases to trimming and J lost 6 bases; unmatched junction nucleotides: 7. Per germline, CDR1 SGHTA and CDR2 FQGNSA. CDR3 DNA: TGTGCCAGCAGCTTGCGACAGGGCGAACATGGCTACACCTTC. Protein: CASSLRQGEHGYTF.